This is a list of T cell receptor beta chains from one sample in a study of blood T cells in healthy people across ages. TCRdb ran MiXCR on the 5' RACE reads and lists one entry per CDR3 protein. The data contain around 900,000 distinct CDR3 sequences, roughly 51% of them singletons. The material sequenced was blood. The receptors come from a woman aged 60-70 years in good health. The CDR3 runs from the conserved cysteine through the conserved F or W. The D gene is left open where the match is weak. Clone size is shown for a subset of rows, as once, few, many or a class of expanded clone.

.,TRBJ1-5,TRBV6-1,.,TGTGCCAGCAGTCCCGGAAGGTATGGACAGCCCCAGCATTTT,CASSPGRYGQPQHF
.,TRBJ2-7,TRBV7-9,.,TGTGCCAGCAGCGAAAGGGACACCTGGCGCTCCTACGAGCAGTACTTC,CASSERDTWRSYEQYF
.,TRBJ1-5,TRBV20-1,.,TGCAGTGCTAGAGATAACGGGGCGGGGGCTAATCAGCCCCAGCATTTT,CSARDNGAGANQPQHF
once,TRBJ2-4,TRBV7-2,TRBD2,TGTGCCAGCAGCAAACACTCCGGGACTAGCGGAGTAGCCAAAAACATTCAGTACTTC,CASSKHSGTSGVAKNIQYF
.,TRBJ2-2,TRBV4-1,.,TGCGCCAGCAGCCAAGGGAGGGTCACCGGGGAGCTGTTTTTT,CASSQGRVTGELFF
few,TRBJ2-7,TRBV18,.,TGTGCCAGCTCATCCTCCGGGGCCTATTTGGACGAGCAGTACTTC,CASSSSGAYLDEQYF
.,TRBJ1-6,TRBV5-1,.,TGCGCCAGCAGCTACACGGACTTCGTAGGGTCCTATAATTCACCCCTCCACTTT,CASSYTDFVGSYNSPLHF
.,TRBJ2-7,TRBV12-3/TRBV12-4,.,TGTGCCAGCAGTTTAGTGTCGACCTACGAGCAGTACTTC,CASSLVSTYEQYF
.,TRBJ2-6,TRBV9,TRBD2,TGTGCCAGCAGCGCTAGCGGGAGCGCTGGGGCCAACGTCCTGACTTTC,CASSASGSAGANVLTF
.,TRBJ1-6,TRBV11-2,.,TGTGCCAGCAGCCCAACCCGGGGGGCGACACCCCTCCACTTT,CASSPTRGATPLHF
.,TRBJ2-5,TRBV28,TRBD2,TGTGCCAGCAGTCCCGGACTAGCGGGCCTACAAGAGACCCAGTACTTC,CASSPGLAGLQETQYF
.,TRBJ2-5,TRBV28,.,TGTGCCAGCAGTTCGGCCGGAGCAAGAAAGGAGACCCAGTACTTC,CASSSAGARKETQYF
.,TRBJ2-3,TRBV12-3/TRBV12-4,TRBD2,TGTGCCAGCAGCAACGGGACTAGCGGGGGGAGGGGCACGCAGTATTTT,CASSNGTSGGRGTQYF
.,TRBJ2-4,TRBV2,.,TGTGCCAGCAGTGGCCTCGGGGTCATTCAGTACTTC,CASSGLGVIQYF
.,TRBJ2-1,TRBV7-9,TRBD2,TGTGCCAGCAGCGTCAGGGGACTAGCGGGAAACTCCTACAATGAGCAGTTCTTC,CASSVRGLAGNSYNEQFF
.,TRBJ2-5,TRBV7-3,.,TGTGCCAGCAGTATAACCGGGCTAAAAGAGACCCAGTACTTC,CASSITGLKETQYF
.,TRBJ2-2,TRBV12-3/TRBV12-4,TRBD1,TGTGCCAGCAGTCTCGGCAGGGGGCTAACCGGGGGGCTGTTTTTT,CASSLGRGLTGGLFF
.,TRBJ2-1,TRBV28,.,TGTGCCAGCAGTAACAGGGTGGGCGAGCAGTTCTTC,CASSNRVGEQFF
many,TRBJ2-7,TRBV6-1,.,TGTGCCGGGGGTTACGAGCAGTACTTC,CAGGYEQYF
.,TRBJ2-7,TRBV7-3,TRBD1,TGTGCCAGCAGCTTTGGTAGGACAGGGGGCGGCGAGCAGTACTTC,CASSFGRTGGGEQYF
.,TRBJ2-5,TRBV14,.,TGTGCCAGCAGCCAAGGGCAGGGGAGATGGGAGACCCAGTACTTC,CASSQGQGRWETQYF
.,TRBJ1-1,TRBV7-2,.,TGTGCCAGCAGCGAGTGGGGCAGGGCGAACACTGAAGCTTTCTTT,CASSEWGRANTEAFF
few,TRBJ2-5,TRBV6-1,TRBD2,TGTGCCAGCAGAACTTCCCCCGGGACTAGCGTCTTAGAGACCCAGTACTTC,CASRTSPGTSVLETQYF
.,TRBJ2-5,TRBV29-1,.,TGCAGCGTTTCACTGGGGGTCGAGGAGACCCAGTACTTC,CSVSLGVEETQYF
.,TRBJ1-1,TRBV12-3/TRBV12-4,.,TGTGCCAGCAGTTTTGTATTTGACACTGAAGCTTTCTTT,CASSFVFDTEAFF
many,TRBJ1-4,TRBV10-3,.,TGTGCCATCAGTTCCCCTGGGGCGGGGAACAATGAAAAACTGTTTTTT,CAISSPGAGNNEKLFF
few,TRBJ2-1,TRBV27,TRBD1,TGTGCCAGCGGCCAGACAGGGTTTGGCAATGAGCAGTTCTTC,CASGQTGFGNEQFF
.,TRBJ2-7,TRBV2,.,TGTGCCAGCAGTGTCGCAGGCGGAAGCGAGCAGTACTTC,CASSVAGGSEQYF
.,TRBJ2-7,TRBV15,.,TGTGCCACCAGAAGTGGCCTAGGCCTCGCCTACGAGCAGTACTTC,CATRSGLGLAYEQYF